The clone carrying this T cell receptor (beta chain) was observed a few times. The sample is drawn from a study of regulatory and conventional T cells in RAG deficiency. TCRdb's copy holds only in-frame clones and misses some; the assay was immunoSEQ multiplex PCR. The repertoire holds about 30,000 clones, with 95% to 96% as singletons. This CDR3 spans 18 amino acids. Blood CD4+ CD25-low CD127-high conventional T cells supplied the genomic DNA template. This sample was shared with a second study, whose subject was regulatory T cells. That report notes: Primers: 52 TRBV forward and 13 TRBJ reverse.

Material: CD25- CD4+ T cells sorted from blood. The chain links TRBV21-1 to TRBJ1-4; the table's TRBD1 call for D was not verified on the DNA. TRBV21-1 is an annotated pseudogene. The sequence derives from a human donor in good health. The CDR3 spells CASSKGILWADRNEKLFF. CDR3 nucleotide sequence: TGTGCCAGCAGCAAAGGGATTTTGTGGGCAGACCGTAATGAAAAACTGTTTTTT.